This T cell receptor (beta chain) stems from a study of cytomegalovirus exposure and HLA in healthy donors. CDR1 is SEHNR, CDR2 FQNEAQ, per germline (reference sequence). V was shortened by 4 bases and J by 2 bases, with 24 bases between the two germline ends. The CDR3 sequence is 18 residues long. The protocol was immunoSEQ multiplex PCR, while the TCRdb copy is restricted to in-frame clones and leaves out a portion. Found here are tens of thousands of clones, about 93% of them singletons; the top ten hold roughly 3%. The material sequenced was PBMCs. The receptor's source is a woman aged 18-30 years in good health and CMV-seropositive. The chain carries TRBV7-9 and TRBJ2-7, with TRBD2 as a possible D gene (6 bases). The CDR3 is CASSSNKPGLSPTYEQYF. CDR3 in DNA: TGTGCCAGCAGCTCTAATAAACCGGGACTGAGCCCGACCTACGAGCAGTACTTC.